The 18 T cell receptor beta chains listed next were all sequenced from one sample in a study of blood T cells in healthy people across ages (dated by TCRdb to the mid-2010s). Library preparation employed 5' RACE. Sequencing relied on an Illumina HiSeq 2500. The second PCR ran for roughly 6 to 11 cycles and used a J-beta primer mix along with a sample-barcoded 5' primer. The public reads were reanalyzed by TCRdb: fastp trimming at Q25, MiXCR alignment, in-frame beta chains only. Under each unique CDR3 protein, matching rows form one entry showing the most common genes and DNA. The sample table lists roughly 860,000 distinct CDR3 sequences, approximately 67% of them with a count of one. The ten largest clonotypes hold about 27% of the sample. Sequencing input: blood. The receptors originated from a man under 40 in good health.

The CDR3 spells CASSRPGQATNEKLFF. Here the CDR3 DNA reads TGTGCCAGCTCCCGCCCGGGGCAGGCAACTAATGAAAAACTGTTTTTT. The chain carries TRBV18 and TRBJ1-4; the D gene is possibly TRBD1 (5 bases). From germline, CDR1 is KGHSH and CDR2 LQKENI. Trimming left V 6 bases short and J 0 bases short, with 14 bases between. This CDR3 is 16 amino acids long.

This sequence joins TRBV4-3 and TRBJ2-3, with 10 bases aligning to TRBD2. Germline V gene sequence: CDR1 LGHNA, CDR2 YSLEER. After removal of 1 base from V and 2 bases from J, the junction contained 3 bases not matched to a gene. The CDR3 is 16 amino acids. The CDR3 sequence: CASSQVLAGATDTQYF. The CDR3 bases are TGCGCCAGCAGCCAAGTGCTAGCGGGGGCCACAGATACGCAGTATTTT.

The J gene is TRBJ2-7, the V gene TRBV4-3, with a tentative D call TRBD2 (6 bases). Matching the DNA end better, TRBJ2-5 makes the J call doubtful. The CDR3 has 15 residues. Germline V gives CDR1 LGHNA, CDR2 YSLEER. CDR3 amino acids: CASSQDSLARETQYF. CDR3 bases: TGCGCCAGCAGCCAAGATAGCCTAGCGAGAGAGACCCAGTACTTC.

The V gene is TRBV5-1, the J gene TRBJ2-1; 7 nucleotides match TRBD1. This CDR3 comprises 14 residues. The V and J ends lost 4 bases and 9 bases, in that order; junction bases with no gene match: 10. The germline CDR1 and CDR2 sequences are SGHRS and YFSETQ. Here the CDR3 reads CASSQGQTGGEQFF. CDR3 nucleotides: TGCGCCAGCAGCCAGGGACAGACGGGCGGTGAGCAGTTCTTC.

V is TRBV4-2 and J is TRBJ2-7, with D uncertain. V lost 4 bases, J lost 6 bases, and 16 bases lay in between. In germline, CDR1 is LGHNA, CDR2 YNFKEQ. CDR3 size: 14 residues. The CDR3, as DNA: TGTGCCAGCAGCCTCCCCCGCCCGCCCGGCGAGCAGTACTTC. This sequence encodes CASSLPRPPGEQYF.

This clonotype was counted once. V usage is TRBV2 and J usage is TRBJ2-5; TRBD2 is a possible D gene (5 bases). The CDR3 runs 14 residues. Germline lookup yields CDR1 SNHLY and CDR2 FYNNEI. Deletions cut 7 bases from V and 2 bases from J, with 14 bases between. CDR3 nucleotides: TGTGCCAGCACCAACGGGGTGCGACAAGAGACCCAGTACTTC. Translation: CASTNGVRQETQYF. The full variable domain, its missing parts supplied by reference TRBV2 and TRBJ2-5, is EPEVTQTPSHQVTQMGQEVILRCVPISNHLYFYWYRQILGQKVEFLVSFYNNEISEKSEIFDDQFSVERPDGSNFTLKIRSTKLEDSAMYFCASTNGVRQETQYFGPGTRLLVL.

The CDR3 DNA sequence: TGCAGTGCCCCTGAGGGGATCGAGACCCAGTACTTC. It yields the protein CSAPEGIETQYF. The V and J genes are TRBV20-1 and TRBJ2-7; perhaps D is TRBD1 or TRBD2 (5 bases each). The J call could be wrong; TRBJ2-5 is a better fit for the DNA end. Germline-derived CDR1 and CDR2 are DFQATT and SNEGSKA (reference sequence). The CDR3 extends over 12 amino acids.

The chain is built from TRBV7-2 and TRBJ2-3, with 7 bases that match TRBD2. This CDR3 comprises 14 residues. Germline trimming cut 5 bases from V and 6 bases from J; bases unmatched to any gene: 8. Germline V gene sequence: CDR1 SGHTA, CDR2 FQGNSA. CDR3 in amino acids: CASSAVQLADTQYF. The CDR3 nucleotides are TGTGCCAGCAGCGCCGTTCAACTAGCGGATACGCAGTATTTT.

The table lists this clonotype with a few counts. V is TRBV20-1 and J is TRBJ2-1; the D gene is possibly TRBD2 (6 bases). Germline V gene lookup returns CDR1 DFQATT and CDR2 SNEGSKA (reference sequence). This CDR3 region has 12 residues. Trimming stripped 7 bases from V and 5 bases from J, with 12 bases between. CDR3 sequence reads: CSVTGENNEQFF. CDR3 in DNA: TGCAGTGTCACGGGGGAGAACAATGAGCAGTTCTTC.

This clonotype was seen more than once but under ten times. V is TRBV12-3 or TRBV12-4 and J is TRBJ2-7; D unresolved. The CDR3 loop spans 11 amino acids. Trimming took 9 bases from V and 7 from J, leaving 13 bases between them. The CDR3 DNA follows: TGTGCCAGGTTGCTTCAGTGGGAGCAGTACTTC. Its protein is CARLLQWEQYF.

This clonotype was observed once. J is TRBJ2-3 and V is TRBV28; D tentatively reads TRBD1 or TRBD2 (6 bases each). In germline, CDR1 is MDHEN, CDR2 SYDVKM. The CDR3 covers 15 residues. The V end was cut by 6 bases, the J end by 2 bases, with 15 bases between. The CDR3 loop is CASRQGGGSTDTQYF. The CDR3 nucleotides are TGTGCCAGCAGGCAAGGAGGGGGGTCCACAGATACGCAGTATTTT. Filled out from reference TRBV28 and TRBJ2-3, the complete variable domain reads DVKVTQSSRYLVKRTGEKVFLECVQDMDHENMFWYRQDPGLGLRLIYFSYDVKMKEKGDIPEGYSVSREKKERFSLILESASTNQTSMYLCASRQGGGSTDTQYFGPGTRLTVL.

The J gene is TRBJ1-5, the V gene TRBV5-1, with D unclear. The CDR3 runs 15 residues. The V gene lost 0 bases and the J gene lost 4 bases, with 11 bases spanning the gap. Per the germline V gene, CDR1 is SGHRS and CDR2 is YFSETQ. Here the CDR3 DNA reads TGCGCCAGCAGCTTGGTTGGGGATCGGAATCAGCCCCAGCATTTT. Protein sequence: CASSLVGDRNQPQHF.

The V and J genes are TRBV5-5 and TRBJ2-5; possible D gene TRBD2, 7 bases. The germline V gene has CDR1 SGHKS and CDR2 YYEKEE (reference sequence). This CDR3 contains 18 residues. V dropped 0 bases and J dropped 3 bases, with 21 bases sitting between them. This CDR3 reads CASSLDRIDGGAKETQYF. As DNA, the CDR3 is TGTGCCAGCAGCTTGGACCGGATTGATGGGGGGGCGAAAGAGACCCAGTACTTC. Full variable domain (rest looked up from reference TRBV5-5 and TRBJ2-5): DAGVTQSPTHLIKTRGQQVTLRCSPISGHKSVSWYQQVLGQGPQFIFQYYEKEERGRGNFPDRFSARQFPNYSSELNVNALLLGDSALYLCASSLDRIDGGAKETQYFGPGTRLLVL.

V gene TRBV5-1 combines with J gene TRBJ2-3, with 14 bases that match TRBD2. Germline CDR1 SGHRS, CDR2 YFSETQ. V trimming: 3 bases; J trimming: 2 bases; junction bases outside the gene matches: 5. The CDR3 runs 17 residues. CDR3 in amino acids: CASSWGLAGEVTDTQYF. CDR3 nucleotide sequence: TGCGCCAGCAGCTGGGGACTAGCGGGGGAGGTCACAGATACGCAGTATTTT.

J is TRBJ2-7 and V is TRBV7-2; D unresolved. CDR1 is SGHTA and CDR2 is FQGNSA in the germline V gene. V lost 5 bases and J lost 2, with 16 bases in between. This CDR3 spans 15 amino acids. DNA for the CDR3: TGTGCCAGCAGCCAAGACACCCAAATACCCTACGAGCAGTACTTC. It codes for CASSQDTQIPYEQYF.

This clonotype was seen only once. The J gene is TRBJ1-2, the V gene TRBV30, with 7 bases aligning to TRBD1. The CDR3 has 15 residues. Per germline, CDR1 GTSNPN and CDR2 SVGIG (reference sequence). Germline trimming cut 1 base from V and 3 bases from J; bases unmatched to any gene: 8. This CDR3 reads CAWSANRGRDYGYTF. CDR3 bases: TGTGCCTGGAGTGCTAATAGGGGGCGCGACTATGGCTACACCTTC.

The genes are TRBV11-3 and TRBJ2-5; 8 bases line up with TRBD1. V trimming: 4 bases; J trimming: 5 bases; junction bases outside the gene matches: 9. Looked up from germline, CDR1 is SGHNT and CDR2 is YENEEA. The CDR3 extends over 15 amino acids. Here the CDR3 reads CASSSHDRGRETQYF. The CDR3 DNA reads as TGTGCCAGCAGCTCACACGACAGGGGAAGGGAGACCCAGTACTTC.

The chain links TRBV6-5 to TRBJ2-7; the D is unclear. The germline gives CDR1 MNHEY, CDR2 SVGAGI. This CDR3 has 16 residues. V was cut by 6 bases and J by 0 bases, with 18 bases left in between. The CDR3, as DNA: TGTGCCAGCAGACCGCCTGGGCAGAGTTACTCCTACGAGCAGTACTTC. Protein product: CASRPPGQSYSYEQYF.